The rows below give T cell receptor beta chains drawn from one sample of a study of control samples from healthy donors and cancer patients. Data came from immunoSEQ multiplex PCR; TCRdb stores just in-frame clones and leaves some out. The sample holds almost 85,000 clones; approximately 94% are singletons and the top ten take approximately 4.8%. Sequenced input: blood. The source is a woman aged 18-30 years in good health. Both conserved end residues are part of each CDR3. Each record gives: J gene, clone size, D gene, V gene, CDR3 DNA, CDR3 protein. The D gene is left open where the match is weak. Clone sizes are given selectively: once, few, many, or a class where the clone is expanded.

J gene: TRBJ1-1; clone size: few; D gene: TRBD1; V gene: TRBV28; CDR3 DNA: TGTGCCAGCAGTCTATGGAGGACAGGGGCCACTGAAGCTTTCTTT; CDR3 protein: CASSLWRTGATEAFF
J gene: TRBJ2-7; clone size: -; D gene: -; V gene: TRBV6-2/TRBV6-3; CDR3 DNA: TGTGCCAGCAGTTACGAGGCGGCGGGATCGACTCGGTTTTCCTACGAGCAGTACTTC; CDR3 protein: CASSYEAAGSTRFSYEQYF
J gene: TRBJ2-1; clone size: -; D gene: TRBD2; V gene: TRBV11-1; CDR3 DNA: TGTGCCAGCAGCTCCCTCCTAGCGGGTTATACCAATGAGCAGTTCTTC; CDR3 protein: CASSSLLAGYTNEQFF
J gene: TRBJ1-2; clone size: -; D gene: -; V gene: TRBV7-9; CDR3 DNA: TGTGCCAGCAGCTTACCCCCAAGTCTCCCTGGCTACACCTTC; CDR3 protein: CASSLPPSLPGYTF
J gene: TRBJ1-6; clone size: -; D gene: -; V gene: TRBV28; CDR3 DNA: TGTGCCAGCAGTTTACGGACGGGAAATTCACCCCTCCACTTT; CDR3 protein: CASSLRTGNSPLHF
J gene: TRBJ2-5; clone size: -; D gene: TRBD1; V gene: TRBV7-8; CDR3 DNA: TGTGCCAGCAGCTTAATCTCCGGGACAGGAAAAGAGACCCAGTACTTC; CDR3 protein: CASSLISGTGKETQYF
J gene: TRBJ2-7; clone size: -; D gene: -; V gene: TRBV4-2; CDR3 DNA: TGTGCCAGCAGCCAAGGTCGTCCAGGGGCAATTTACGAGCAGTACTTC; CDR3 protein: CASSQGRPGAIYEQYF
J gene: TRBJ1-3; clone size: -; D gene: -; V gene: TRBV4-2; CDR3 DNA: TGTGCCAGCAGCCAAGATCGACAAAGAAACACCATATATTTT; CDR3 protein: CASSQDRQRNTIYF
J gene: TRBJ1-3; clone size: -; D gene: TRBD1; V gene: TRBV9; CDR3 DNA: TGTGCCAGCAGCGTATCAGGGACAGGCCGGACTGGAAACACCATATATTTT; CDR3 protein: CASSVSGTGRTGNTIYF
J gene: TRBJ2-1; clone size: -; D gene: -; V gene: TRBV21-1; CDR3 DNA: TGTGCCAGCAGCACACCGCTCGGGACTAGCGGAGAAAAAAGCTCCTACAATGAGCAGTTCTTC; CDR3 protein: CASSTPLGTSGEKSSYNEQFF
J gene: TRBJ2-2; clone size: -; D gene: TRBD1; V gene: TRBV15; CDR3 DNA: TGTGCCACCACAGGGACAGGGATTAACACCGGGGAGCTGTTTTTT; CDR3 protein: CATTGTGINTGELFF
J gene: TRBJ1-2; clone size: -; D gene: TRBD1; V gene: TRBV7-8; CDR3 DNA: TGTGCCAGCAGCAAGGGACAGGGGCATGGCTACACCTTC; CDR3 protein: CASSKGQGHGYTF
J gene: TRBJ1-5; clone size: -; D gene: -; V gene: TRBV4-1; CDR3 DNA: TGCGCCAGCAGCCAAGCCAGGATTAGCAGTCAGCCCCAGCATTTT; CDR3 protein: CASSQARISSQPQHF
J gene: TRBJ1-2; clone size: -; D gene: -; V gene: TRBV28; CDR3 DNA: TGTGCCAGCAGTTTAACAGGACCCAACTATGGCTACACCTTC; CDR3 protein: CASSLTGPNYGYTF
J gene: TRBJ1-2; clone size: -; D gene: -; V gene: TRBV18; CDR3 DNA: TGTGCCAGCTCACCAGAAGCTAACTATGGCTACACCTTC; CDR3 protein: CASSPEANYGYTF
J gene: TRBJ1-1; clone size: -; D gene: TRBD1; V gene: TRBV6-1; CDR3 DNA: TGTGCCAGCAGTGAAACAGGGGGCCAGGGCTTT; CDR3 protein: CASSETGGQGF
J gene: TRBJ1-2; clone size: -; D gene: -; V gene: TRBV28; CDR3 DNA: TGTGCCAGCAGTCTCGAGACGGGGTTTTTCACCTTC; CDR3 protein: CASSLETGFFTF
J gene: TRBJ2-2; clone size: -; D gene: TRBD1; V gene: TRBV7-7; CDR3 DNA: TGTGCCAGCAGTAAAGACAGGGGGCGGACCGGGGAGCTGTTTTTT; CDR3 protein: CASSKDRGRTGELFF
J gene: TRBJ2-5; clone size: -; D gene: -; V gene: TRBV11-2; CDR3 DNA: TGTGCCAGCAGCTTGAGTTTGACAAGGTCCATCCAAGAGACCCAGTACTTC; CDR3 protein: CASSLSLTRSIQETQYF
J gene: TRBJ1-2; clone size: -; D gene: TRBD1; V gene: TRBV7-2; CDR3 DNA: TGTGCCAGCAGCCCACAGACAGGGGGTTTCGGCTACACCTTC; CDR3 protein: CASSPQTGGFGYTF
J gene: TRBJ2-5; clone size: -; D gene: TRBD2; V gene: TRBV3-1/TRBV3-2; CDR3 DNA: TGTGCCAGCAGCCAAGATTCGCGGGAGGGGCTACAAGAGACCCAGTACTTC; CDR3 protein: CASSQDSREGLQETQYF
J gene: TRBJ1-2; clone size: once; D gene: -; V gene: TRBV7-9; CDR3 DNA: TGTGCCAGCAGCTTAGGCGGAGACAGTTATGGCTACACCTTC; CDR3 protein: CASSLGGDSYGYTF
J gene: TRBJ1-4; clone size: -; D gene: TRBD1; V gene: TRBV24-1; CDR3 DNA: TGTGCCACCAGTGGGACAGGGATCAATGAAAAACTGTTTTTT; CDR3 protein: CATSGTGINEKLFF
J gene: TRBJ2-7; clone size: -; D gene: TRBD2; V gene: TRBV2; CDR3 DNA: TGTGCCAGCAGCCCGGGACTAGCGGGATCGAGGTACGAGCAGTACTTC; CDR3 protein: CASSPGLAGSRYEQYF
J gene: TRBJ2-7; clone size: -; D gene: -; V gene: TRBV2; CDR3 DNA: TGTGCCAGCATTAAGCCGATCGCTTTACCTCCGGGAAAATCCTACGAGCAGTACTTC; CDR3 protein: CASIKPIALPPGKSYEQYF
J gene: TRBJ2-2; clone size: once; D gene: -; V gene: TRBV20-1; CDR3 DNA: TGCAGTGCTAGTCGGTATCTGGCCAGAAACACCGGGGAGCTGTTTTTT; CDR3 protein: CSASRYLARNTGELFF
J gene: TRBJ1-1; clone size: -; D gene: TRBD1; V gene: TRBV3-1/TRBV3-2; CDR3 DNA: TGTGCCAGCAGCCATATACGGACAGGGGGACCGAACACTGAAGCTTTCTTT; CDR3 protein: CASSHIRTGGPNTEAFF
J gene: TRBJ1-5; clone size: -; D gene: -; V gene: TRBV7-3; CDR3 DNA: TGTGCCAGCAGCTTAAAAGGGGGCAATCAGCCCCAGCATTTT; CDR3 protein: CASSLKGGNQPQHF
J gene: TRBJ1-3; clone size: -; D gene: -; V gene: TRBV9; CDR3 DNA: TGTGCCAGCAGCGTAGTGTCGGAGCTCAACTCTGGAAACACCATATATTTT; CDR3 protein: CASSVVSELNSGNTIYF
J gene: TRBJ1-2; clone size: -; D gene: -; V gene: TRBV6-2/TRBV6-3; CDR3 DNA: TGTGCCAGCAGTTACATGGGGATGGGCTACACCTTC; CDR3 protein: CASSYMGMGYTF
J gene: TRBJ2-1; clone size: once; D gene: -; V gene: TRBV2; CDR3 DNA: TGTGCCAGCAGTGACGGACGGGGGAATGAGCAGTTCTTC; CDR3 protein: CASSDGRGNEQFF
J gene: TRBJ2-5; clone size: -; D gene: -; V gene: TRBV27; CDR3 DNA: TGTGCCAGCAGTTTTTGGGGAGAGACCCAGTACTTC; CDR3 protein: CASSFWGETQYF